The 7 T cell receptor beta chains below were found in one sample sequenced in a study of regulatory and conventional T cells in RAG deficiency. TCRdb's copy holds only in-frame clones and misses some; the assay was immunoSEQ multiplex PCR. Seen here are some 6,100 clones, less than 95% observed once, and the top ten hold 40% to 60%. Sequenced: CD8+ T cells sorted from blood. Receptor source: a human donor with RAG deficiency presenting as severe combined immunodeficiency.

This chain links TRBV4-1 with TRBJ2-5; D remains ambiguous. The CDR3 contains 14 residues. Germline values: CDR1 MGHRA, CDR2 YSYEKL. The V and J ends lost 2 bases and 0 bases respectively, with 7 bases between them. CDR3 region: CASSQYSNQETQYF. CDR3 nucleotides: TGCGCCAGCAGCCAATATAGCAACCAAGAGACCCAGTACTTC.

This rearrangement joins TRBV5-6 to TRBJ2-3; D not certain. Trimming took 1 base from V and 10 from J, leaving 7 bases between them. CDR3 length: 11 amino acids. The germline V gene encodes CDR1 SGHDT and CDR2 YYEEEE. The CDR3 spells CASSLWSSQYF. CDR3 coding DNA: TGTGCCAGCAGCTTGTGGAGCTCGCAGTATTTT.

The chain employs TRBV7-9 and TRBJ2-7; D might be TRBD1 (5 bases). The CDR3 is made up of 13 amino acids. Germline V lookup: CDR1 SEHNR, CDR2 FQNEAQ (reference sequence). V was cut by 3 bases and J by 3 bases, with 9 bases left in between. This chain's CDR3 is CASSFDQGYEQYF. The CDR3 bases are TGTGCCAGCAGCTTTGATCAGGGCTACGAGCAGTACTTC.

The CDR3 is CAWSSPRGYTF. CDR3 bases: TGTGCCTGGAGTTCCCCTCGGGGCTACACCTTC. The chain has TRBV30 and TRBJ1-2, with unresolved D. Per the germline V gene, CDR1 is GTSNPN and CDR2 is SVGIG (reference sequence). Trimming stripped 2 bases from V and 8 bases from J, with 9 bases between. The CDR3 covers 11 residues.

The chain joins TRBV27 to TRBJ2-7; D gene uncertain. Per the germline V gene, CDR1 is MNHEY and CDR2 is SMNVEV (reference sequence). The CDR3 spans 14 residues. V lost 5 bases and J lost 5, with 16 bases in between. CDR3 coding DNA: TGTGCCAGCAGTCTGGGATTAGGGTTCGACGAGCAGTACTTC. Translating gives CASSLGLGFDEQYF.

The genes are TRBV9 and TRBJ2-1, with TRBD1 identical over 7 bases. This CDR3 region has 13 residues. Germline values: CDR1 SGDLS, CDR2 YYNGEE. V trimming: 6 bases; J trimming: 6 bases; junction bases outside the gene matches: 6. CDR3 bases: TGTGCCAGCAACCAGGGGGATGGCAATGAGCAGTTCTTC. It yields the protein CASNQGDGNEQFF.

The chain carries TRBV27 and TRBJ2-4, with 9 bases identical to TRBD1. Germline V CDR1 and CDR2: MNHEY, SMNVEV (reference sequence). J gave up 0 bases and V 6 bases, and 9 bases lay outside the gene matches. The CDR3 is 17 amino acids. This CDR3 is CASRGTGRGLAKNIQYF. CDR3 coding DNA: TGTGCCAGCAGGGGGACAGGGAGGGGCTTAGCCAAAAACATTCAGTACTTC.